The 29 T cell receptor beta chains below all came from one sample that was sequenced in a study of blood T cell repertoires in COVID-19. The table came from immunoSEQ multiplex PCR; TCRdb's copy has only in-frame clones and leaves some out. Of almost 85,000 clones in the sample, around 89% are singletons; the top ten hold 0.95% to 1.5%. Sequencing was carried out using PBMCs or T cells enriched from blood (not recorded which). These receptors all stem from a woman aged 45-65 years with acute COVID-19.

V usage is TRBV9 and J usage is TRBJ2-7; 7 bases match TRBD2. This CDR3 is 14 amino acids long. The ends lost 4 bases at V and 7 bases at J; junction bases unmatched: 11. Germline CDR1 SGDLS, CDR2 YYNGEE. The CDR3 DNA is TGTGCCAGCAGCCCCCTGCGGGACTACGATGAGCAGTACTTC. Translating gives CASSPLRDYDEQYF.

The chain joins TRBV27 to TRBJ2-1, with a weak D call TRBD2 (6 bases). This CDR3 is 16 amino acids long. Looked up from germline, CDR1 is MNHEY and CDR2 is SMNVEV (reference sequence). V dropped 1 base and J dropped 9 bases, with 19 bases sitting between them. CDR3 coding DNA: TGTGCCAGCAGTTTATATGGAGAACTAGGGAGGAGTGAGCAGTTCTTC. It encodes CASSLYGELGRSEQFF.

In its sample, this clone was seen once. V is TRBV29-1 and J is TRBJ2-7; tentative D call: TRBD2 (6 bases). Trimming cost V 6 bases and J 4 bases, with 16 bases left between them. The CDR3 spans 13 residues. CDR1 and CDR2 (germline): SQVTM, ANQGSEA. The CDR3 loop is CSVKDPAGYEQYF. The CDR3, as DNA: TGCAGCGTAAAGGATCCCGCGGGGTACGAGCAGTACTTC.

The chain employs TRBV19 and TRBJ1-3; 7 bases are shared with TRBD1. Germline CDR1 and CDR2: LNHDA and SQIVND (reference sequence). The CDR3 has 15 residues. The J segment lost 0 bases and the V segment lost 7 bases, leaving 6 bases of the junction unmatched. CDR3 residues: CASTITGASGNTIYF. CDR3 coding DNA: TGTGCCAGTACCATTACAGGGGCCTCTGGAAACACCATATATTTT.

The chain uses TRBV6-5 and TRBJ2-7, with D perhaps TRBD1 (5 bases). CDR1 and CDR2 from the germline V gene are MNHEY and SVGAGI. V was pared by 6 bases and J by 4 bases, with 13 bases between. CDR3 length: 13 residues. CDR3 DNA sequence: TGTGCCAGCAGCCAAGACAGCTATTACGAGCAGTACTTC. Translating it yields CASSQDSYYEQYF.

The chain links TRBV9 to TRBJ1-6, with unresolved D. Germline V gene lookup returns CDR1 SGDLS and CDR2 YYNGEE. This CDR3 is 13 amino acids long. V dropped 3 bases and J dropped 10 bases, with 11 bases sitting between them. The CDR3 nucleotides read TGTGCCAGCAGCGCACGGGGAGACTCACCCCTCCACTTT. Translating gives CASSARGDSPLHF.

The gene calls are TRBV5-1 and TRBJ1-1; the D gene is possibly TRBD1 (5 bases). CDR1 and CDR2 (germline): SGHRS, YFSETQ. This CDR3 region has 15 residues. V lost 4 bases and J 0 bases, leaving 13 bases between the germline ends. Here the CDR3 DNA reads TGCGCCAGCAGCCGGGGGAATTACATGAACACTGAAGCTTTCTTT. Amino acids: CASSRGNYMNTEAFF.

The sample holds a few counts of this clone. The chain links TRBV11-2 to TRBJ2-2, with 14 bases identical to TRBD2. Trimming removed 5 bases from V and 4 bases from J; junction bases left unmatched: 12. The germline CDR1 and CDR2 sequences are SGHAT and FQNNGV. This CDR3 has 19 amino acids. CDR3 sequence reads: CASSPNMGLAGVGTGELFF. Written as DNA, the CDR3 is TGTGCCAGCAGCCCCAACATGGGACTAGCGGGAGTCGGCACCGGGGAGCTGTTTTTT.

In its sample, this clone was seen a few times. The rearrangement joins TRBV25-1 to TRBJ1-1, with D possibly matching TRBD1 (6 bases). This CDR3 region has 13 residues. V was pared by 3 bases and J by 6 bases, with 11 bases between. Looked up from germline, CDR1 is MGHDK and CDR2 is SYGVNS. CDR3 protein: CASSDQGRAEAFF. The DNA for the CDR3 is TGTGCCAGCAGTGATCAGGGGCGGGCTGAAGCTTTCTTT.

The chain carries TRBV15 and TRBJ2-7; D is perhaps TRBD2 (5 bases). Per the germline V gene, CDR1 is LNHNV and CDR2 is YYDKDF (reference sequence). The CDR3 has 13 residues. Trimming shortened V by 2 bases and J by 2 bases, and 7 bases separated the two germline ends. The CDR3 here is CATSRSGTYEQYF. CDR3 coding DNA: TGTGCCACCAGCAGAAGCGGAACCTACGAGCAGTACTTC.

V usage is TRBV19 and J usage is TRBJ1-1; D may be TRBD1 (5 bases). CDR3 length: 15 residues. V shed 5 bases and J shed 0 bases, with 13 bases lying between them. CDR1 is LNHDA and CDR2 is SQIVND in the germline V gene (reference sequence). CDR3 residues: CASSSGDRLNTEAFF. CDR3 sequence (DNA): TGTGCCAGTAGTTCCGGAGACAGACTGAACACTGAAGCTTTCTTT.

The V gene is TRBV19, the J gene TRBJ2-3; 9 nucleotides match TRBD1. Trimming cost V 7 bases and J 4 bases; bases outside gene matches: 9. This CDR3 contains 15 residues. Germline assignment: CDR1 LNHDA and CDR2 SQIVND (reference sequence). The CDR3 is CASTVTGGFADTQYF. CDR3 nucleotides: TGTGCCAGTACGGTGACAGGGGGTTTTGCAGATACGCAGTATTTT. The full variable domain, rest sourced from reference TRBV19 and TRBJ2-3, is DGGITQSPKYLFRKEGQNVTLSCEQNLNHDAMYWYRQDPGQGLRLIYYSQIVNDFQKGDIAEGYSVSREKKESFPLTVTSAQKNPTAFYLCASTVTGGFADTQYFGPGTRLTVL.

V usage is TRBV24-1 and J usage is TRBJ1-5; 10 positions match TRBD1. The CDR3 runs to 14 residues. The germline V gene has CDR1 KGHDR and CDR2 SFDVKD. V gave up 3 bases and J gave up 9 bases; unmatched junction bases: 4. Here the CDR3 reads CATSDGDRGLPQHF. For the CDR3, the DNA is TGTGCCACCAGTGATGGGGACAGGGGCCTGCCCCAGCATTTT.

The chain is built from TRBV5-1 and TRBJ2-5; weak D call: TRBD1 (6 bases). Looked up from germline, CDR1 is SGHRS and CDR2 is YFSETQ. This CDR3 is built from 14 residues. The V and J ends lost 0 bases and 5 bases respectively, with 11 bases between them. The CDR3 spells CASSLGGRGETQYF. The CDR3 DNA reads as TGCGCCAGCAGCTTGGGGGGGCGCGGGGAGACCCAGTACTTC.

V is TRBV7-8 and J is TRBJ1-2; no clear D gene. Germline V gives CDR1 SGHVS, CDR2 FQNEAQ. The ends were cut back, 3 bases at V and 0 bases at J, with 11 bases in the middle. This CDR3 contains 15 residues. The CDR3 sequence: CASSFSPTANYGYTF. DNA of the CDR3: TGTGCCAGCAGCTTTTCGCCTACAGCTAACTATGGCTACACCTTC.

The V and J genes are TRBV11-2 and TRBJ1-6, with D hard to call. Trimming removed 1 base at V and 2 bases at J, with 12 bases between. The germline CDR1 and CDR2 sequences are SGHAT and FQNNGV. The CDR3 covers 17 residues. This chain's CDR3 is CASSLAGLGAYNSPLHF. The DNA of the CDR3 is TGTGCCAGCAGCTTAGCAGGACTAGGCGCCTATAATTCACCCCTCCACTTT.

The chain is built from TRBV11-2 and TRBJ2-7, with TRBD2 matching over 9 bases. Germline CDR1 reads SGHAT; CDR2 reads FQNNGV. V gave up 3 bases and J gave up 2 bases; unmatched junction bases: 2. There are 14 residues in the CDR3. CDR3 amino acids: CASSFSSGTYEQYF. The CDR3 DNA reads TGTGCCAGCAGCTTTTCTAGCGGGACCTACGAGCAGTACTTC. The entire variable domain, with the rest obtained from reference TRBV11-2 and TRBJ2-7, is as follows: EAGVAQSPRYKIIEKRQSVAFWCNPISGHATLYWYQQILGQGPKLLIQFQNNGVVDDSQLPKDRFSAERLKGVDSTLKIQPAKLEDSAVYLCASSFSSGTYEQYFGPGTRLTVT.

V is TRBV27 and J is TRBJ2-5; TRBD2 matches at 11 bases. The CDR3 is 14 amino acids. In germline, CDR1 is MNHEY, CDR2 SMNVEV (reference sequence). Trimming at V came to 10 bases and at J to 5 bases, leaving 9 bases not matched to a gene. The CDR3, as DNA: TGTGCCACCCATAGCGGGAGGGCCGGGGAGACCCAGTACTTC. This translates into CATHSGRAGETQYF.

The J gene is TRBJ2-3, the V gene TRBV11-3, with D possibly being TRBD1 (6 bases). Trimming pared 1 base from V and 6 bases from J, leaving 11 bases between. Germline V gene sequence: CDR1 SGHNT, CDR2 YENEEA. The CDR3 totals 14 residues. The CDR3 reads CASSLGRGSDTQYF. The CDR3 DNA reads as TGTGCCAGCAGCTTAGGCAGGGGTTCTGATACGCAGTATTTT.

The V gene is TRBV29-1, the J gene TRBJ1-2; D is unclear. From germline, CDR1 is SQVTM and CDR2 ANQGSEA. Trimming removed 0 bases from V and 7 bases from J, with 6 bases in between. CDR3 size: 11 residues. Here the CDR3 reads CSVEDRGGYTF. In DNA form, the CDR3 reads TGCAGCGTTGAAGATCGGGGTGGCTACACCTTC.

The count of this clone is one. This chain uses TRBV19 with TRBJ1-5, with 7 bases lining up with TRBD1. Germline loops: CDR1 LNHDA, CDR2 SQIVND (reference sequence). J lost 0 bases, V lost 5 bases, and 1 base had no gene match. The CDR3 is made up of 14 amino acids. The CDR3 region has the DNA TGTGCCAGTAGTGACAGGGATAGCAATCAGCCCCAGCATTTT. The encoded protein is CASSDRDSNQPQHF.

The chain has TRBV6-1 and TRBJ1-4; TRBD1 might be the D (6 bases). The germline V gene encodes CDR1 MNHNS and CDR2 SASEGT. The CDR3 loop spans 18 amino acids. The germline V and J ends were trimmed by 3 bases and 3 bases, with 20 bases remaining between them. This chain's CDR3 is CASSDNGFGQQANEKLFF. CDR3 sequence (DNA): TGTGCCAGCAGTGACAACGGTTTTGGACAGCAAGCTAATGAAAAACTGTTTTTT.

V usage is TRBV11-2 and J usage is TRBJ1-2; TRBD1 matches 11 bases. J gave up 7 bases and V 4 bases, and 8 bases lay outside the gene matches. The CDR3 length is 15 residues. In germline, CDR1 is SGHAT, CDR2 FQNNGV. The CDR3 DNA follows: TGTGCCAGCAGCTCCATCCGGGACAGGGGGAGTGGCTACACCTTC. Translation gives CASSSIRDRGSGYTF.

The chain recombines TRBV10-1 with TRBJ2-1; 11 bases are a match to TRBD2. This CDR3 spans 14 amino acids. Losses at the gene ends were 7 bases for V and 4 bases for J; bases not matched to a gene: 3. In germline, CDR1 is WNHNN, CDR2 SYGVQD (reference sequence). For the CDR3, the DNA is TGCGCCAGCACCGGACTAGCGGGTTACAATGAGCAGTTCTTC. It encodes CASTGLAGYNEQFF.

Turning to this clone: A junction end diverges from the germline sequence, so it may reflect a read error. V is TRBV18 and J is TRBJ1-4; 7 bases align to TRBD1. CDR3 size: 17 residues. CDR1 KGHSH and CDR2 LQKENI come from the germline V gene. The CDR3 here is CASSPRTLTGPNEKLFF. For the CDR3, the DNA is TGTGCCAGCTCTCCACGGACATTGACAGGGCCTAATGAAAAACTGTTTTTT.

This CDR3 reads CAAQQGDEQYF. The DNA for the CDR3 is TGTGCCGCGCAACAGGGGGACGAGCAGTACTTC. The chain has TRBV3-1 (or the pseudogene TRBV3-2) and TRBJ2-7, with TRBD1 matching 8 bases. The CDR3 consists of 11 residues. From germline, CDR1 is LGHDT and CDR2 YNNKEL (reference sequence). The J segment lost 5 bases and the V segment lost 11 bases, leaving 5 bases of the junction unmatched.

This rearrangement joins TRBV28 to TRBJ1-1; tentatively, D is TRBD1 (6 bases). From germline, CDR1 is MDHEN and CDR2 SYDVKM. This CDR3 is 14 amino acids long. The V gene lost 3 bases and the J gene lost 7 bases, with 15 bases spanning the gap. This chain's CDR3 is CASSLGGPAVEAFF. CDR3 DNA sequence: TGTGCCAGCAGTTTGGGGGGGCCGGCGGTTGAAGCTTTCTTT.

The chain couples TRBV5-6 to TRBJ2-1; 8 bases fit TRBD2. Germline loops: CDR1 SGHDT, CDR2 YYEEEE. The CDR3 runs to 17 residues. Trimming removed 4 bases from V and 6 bases from J; junction bases left unmatched: 15. The CDR3 nucleotides are TGTGCCAGCAGCCCACCTAGCGCGGGAGGCCGTACCAATGAGCAGTTCTTC. Protein: CASSPPSAGGRTNEQFF.

This clone was seen a handful of times. The chain links TRBV11-3 to TRBJ2-4; TRBD2 aligns across 7 bases. The CDR3 consists of 14 residues. Trimming at V came to 4 bases and at J to 8 bases, leaving 8 bases not matched to a gene. Per germline, CDR1 SGHNT and CDR2 YENEEA. CDR3 region: CASSSGRAWDIQYF. CDR3 sequence (DNA): TGTGCCAGCAGCTCGGGGAGGGCATGGGACATTCAGTACTTC.